These T cell receptor beta chains were read from a single sample in a study of cytomegalovirus exposure and HLA in healthy donors. Only in-frame clones appear in the TCRdb table, and some are missing; sequencing was by immunoSEQ multiplex PCR. The table has 130,000 to 150,000 clones, around 90% seen once. Material: PBMCs. Receptors originate from a man aged 18 to 30 in good health and CMV-seropositive. CDR3s include the opening cysteine and the closing phenylalanine or tryptophan. D genes are given only for firm matches.

TRBV6-1	12	TRBJ1-2	-	CASRQLRYGYTF
TRBV2	15	TRBJ2-1	TRBD1	CASRAQGARYNEQFF
TRBV7-2	13	TRBJ1-4	-	CASSSRGSEKLFF
TRBV27	18	TRBJ2-7	-	CASSLSGLPHEIEDEQYF
TRBV27	14	TRBJ1-2	TRBD1	CASSPSTGNHGYTF
TRBV25-1	10	TRBJ2-1	-	CASSYNEQFF
TRBV9	17	TRBJ2-2	TRBD2	CASSPGLAGQRTGELFF
TRBV7-7	16	TRBJ1-5	-	CASSFRRRGGNQPQHF
TRBV5-1	14	TRBJ1-1	-	CASSLSISYTEAFF
TRBV30	16	TRBJ1-6	-	CAWSVREGRTNSPLHF
TRBV28	15	TRBJ1-1	-	CASSPPTPLNTEAFF
TRBV7-8	16	TRBJ1-4	-	CASSLGVPSMGEKLFF
TRBV27	13	TRBJ1-4	-	CASRGAIHEKLFF